This entry features one T cell receptor beta chain sequence. This record belongs to a study of blood T cell repertoires in COVID-19. The length of the CDR3 is 14 residues. V trimming: 6 bases; J trimming: 8 bases; junction bases outside the gene matches: 7. Germline values: CDR1 LNHDA, CDR2 SQIVND (reference sequence). Sequenced by immunoSEQ multiplex PCR; TCRdb stores in-frame clones only, minus some. This table holds a few hundred thousand clones, around 80% found once. Sequenced: peripheral blood. The sequence was obtained from a woman older than 75 with COVID-19, enrolled during active disease. V and J are TRBV19 and TRBJ1-4; 9 bases are a match to TRBD1. The CDR3 is CASSEQGAGEKLFF. The CDR3 bases are TGTGCCAGTAGCGAACAGGGGGCGGGAGAAAAACTGTTTTTT.